This note documents a single TCR beta chain sequence. The CDR3 runs 15 residues. CDR1 and CDR2 from the germline V gene are LNHDA and SQIVND (reference sequence). V was shortened by 7 bases and J by 1 base, with 15 bases between the two germline ends. This record belongs to a study of cytomegalovirus exposure and HLA in healthy donors. PCR involved 60 Vbeta and 13 Jbeta primers. Produced via immunoSEQ multiplex PCR; TCRdb's table is partial and in-frame only. This sample has around 100,000 clones, with roughly 60% found just once. The receptor was isolated from a human donor in good health. This chain connects TRBV19 to TRBJ2-3, with D possibly being TRBD1 (6 bases). Sequenced input: PBMCs. CDR3 sequence: CASKRRAGGTDTQYF. The CDR3 coding sequence is TGTGCCAGTAAACGGAGAGCAGGGGGCACAGATACGCAGTATTTT.